This T cell receptor beta chain was recorded in a study of T-cell reconstitution after alpha-beta-depleted transplantation in children. General study results and limits: One year post-transplant, T-cell counts and diversity were largely derived from T cells produced anew. Surviving recipient T cells and intrathymic progenitors accounted for some patients' high TCRbeta diversity at day 60. Alpha-beta T cells present about two months after transplant were reported to originate from several hundred expanded graft clones.

The V gene lost 0 bases and the J gene lost 3 bases, with 15 bases spanning the gap. CDR1 and CDR2 (germline): SGHRS, YFSETQ. The CDR3 is made up of 16 amino acids. This clonotype was observed a few times. What it recognizes is unknown. Unique molecular identifiers were incorporated into the prepared TCRbeta library. One entry per CDR3 protein results from TCRdb running MiXCR on the PCR reads. The table includes about 440,000 distinct CDR3 sequences, approximately 41% detected once. The TCR comes from a girl aged 2-15 years with aplastic anemia, due to receive a stem cell transplant. The rearrangement uses TRBV5-1 and TRBJ2-5; TRBD2 might be the D (7 bases). Sequencing was performed on PBMCs, taken before TCRalphabeta/CD19-depleted stem cell transplant. CDR3 loop: CASSLVAGEGKETQYF. CDR3 coding DNA: TGCGCCAGCAGCTTGGTGGCAGGGGAGGGGAAAGAGACCCAGTACTTC.